This entry lists 32 T cell receptor beta chains sequenced from one sample in a study. TCRdb fed the RT-PCR reads into MiXCR, producing one record per CDR3 protein. The profile shows almost 700,000 distinct CDR3 sequences, 12% to 15% of them singletons. Sequencing was done on a sample of memory CD4+ T cells from blood. These receptor sequences come from a female donor in good health, serving as a healthy control.

This clonotype was counted ten times or more. This chain connects TRBV29-1 to TRBJ1-2; D uncertain. This CDR3 contains 13 residues. CDR1 and CDR2 (germline): SQVTM, ANQGSEA. V was cut by 6 bases and J by 0 bases, with 11 bases left in between. The CDR3 region is CSVSPAANYGYTF. Written as DNA, the CDR3 is TGCAGCGTAAGCCCCGCAGCTAACTATGGCTACACCTTC.

J is TRBJ2-5 and V is TRBV27; tentatively, D is TRBD2 (5 bases). The CDR3 covers 15 residues. Per the germline V gene, CDR1 is MNHEY and CDR2 is SMNVEV (reference sequence). V was shortened by 2 bases and J by 5 bases, with 15 bases between the two germline ends. CDR3 sequence (DNA): TGTGCCAGCAGTTTAAGTGCCGGGATTACCGAGACCCAGTACTTC. Its translation: CASSLSAGITETQYF.

This clonotype was observed a handful of times. The CDR3 nucleotides read TGTGCCAGCAGCGCCCCTGACCTGAGGGCTTTCTTT. Amino acid sequence: CASSAPDLRAFF. The V call is TRBV7-9, the J call TRBJ1-1, with no clear D. Trimming cost V 5 bases and J 11 bases, with 15 bases left between them. The CDR3 runs to 12 residues. The germline CDR1 and CDR2 sequences are SEHNR and FQNEAQ (reference sequence).

In its sample, this clonotype was seen a few times. The J gene is TRBJ2-1, the V gene TRBV24-1; 9 positions agree with TRBD1. Germline loops: CDR1 KGHDR, CDR2 SFDVKD. The CDR3 is 17 residues long. J was trimmed by 7 bases and V by 3 bases; bases with no gene match: 12. The CDR3 sequence: CATSDPQGAGLGNEQFF. CDR3 nucleotide sequence: TGTGCCACCAGTGATCCACAGGGGGCCGGTTTGGGGAATGAGCAGTTCTTC.

The V and J genes are TRBV18 and TRBJ2-1; 8 nucleotides agree with TRBD2. The CDR3 is 16 amino acids. V shed 0 bases and J 7 bases; nucleotides not matched to a gene: 8. The germline CDR1 and CDR2 sequences are KGHSH and LQKENI. CDR3 amino acids: CASSPPGGGRINEQFF. In DNA form, the CDR3 reads TGTGCCAGCTCACCACCTGGGGGCGGGAGGATTAATGAGCAGTTCTTC. Looking up the rest from reference TRBV18 and TRBJ2-1 gives the full variable domain: NAGVMQNPRHLVRRRGQEARLRCSPMKGHSHVYWYRQLPEEGLKFMVYLQKENIIDESGMPKERFSAEFPKEGPSILRIQQVVRGDSAAYFCASSPPGGGRINEQFFGPGTRLTVL.

This clonotype was observed at least ten times. The chain is built from TRBV20-1 and TRBJ2-7, with 8 bases that match TRBD2. The V gene's germline CDR1 is DFQATT and CDR2 SNEGSKA (reference sequence). Trimming cost V 5 bases and J 4 bases; bases outside gene matches: 16. The CDR3 length is 16 residues. The CDR3 DNA sequence: TGCAGTGCTCCCGAGCTTACCGGGAGGGCCTCGTACGAGCAGTACTTC. It is translated as CSAPELTGRASYEQYF.

This clonotype was observed a handful of times. The chain joins TRBV6-2 or TRBV6-3 to TRBJ2-4; D not resolved. CDR3 size: 15 residues. CDR1 is MNHEY and CDR2 is SVGEGT in the germline V gene. Trimming left V 8 bases short and J 1 base short, with 15 bases between. CDR3 nucleotide sequence: TGTGCCAGCCGTGGCAACTACCCGGCCAAAAACATTCAGTACTTC. Translation: CASRGNYPAKNIQYF.

This clonotype appeared many times. The gene calls are TRBV20-1 and TRBJ2-5; D perhaps matches TRBD2 (6 bases). The germline V and J ends were trimmed by 2 bases and 3 bases, with 13 bases remaining between them. CDR3 size: 14 residues. Germline-derived CDR1 and CDR2 are DFQATT and SNEGSKA (reference sequence). CDR3 region: CSARRGSGKETQYF. CDR3 bases: TGCAGTGCTAGACGGGGTAGCGGCAAAGAGACCCAGTACTTC.

This clonotype appeared many times. The V call is TRBV6-6, the J call TRBJ2-1; D not certain. Germline loops: CDR1 MNHNY, CDR2 SVGAGI (reference sequence). V was clipped by 4 bases and J by 8 bases, with 15 bases between them. This CDR3 comprises 14 residues. The CDR3 nucleotides are TGTGCCAGCAGTTCCTCGCAGGTTCCCGATGAGCAGTTCTTC. It is translated as CASSSSQVPDEQFF.

The chain uses TRBV28 and TRBJ1-2, with 8 bases identical to TRBD1. V shed 4 bases and J 7 bases; nucleotides not matched to a gene: 11. CDR1 is MDHEN and CDR2 is SYDVKM in the germline V gene. The CDR3 sequence is 15 residues long. CDR3 sequence: CASSSMEGTGRGYTF. CDR3 nucleotide sequence: TGTGCCAGCAGTTCCATGGAGGGGACAGGACGTGGCTACACCTTC.

The chain uses TRBV7-2 and TRBJ2-3; 12 bases fit TRBD2. The V segment lost 2 bases and the J segment 6 bases; nucleotides outside the gene matches: 3. The CDR3 extends over 15 amino acids. From germline, CDR1 is SGHTA and CDR2 FQGNSA. For the CDR3, the DNA is TGTGCCAGCAGCTTACAGGGGACTAGCGGGGATACGCAGTATTTT. It yields the protein CASSLQGTSGDTQYF.

The chain links TRBV6-6 to TRBJ2-2; weak D call: TRBD1 (5 bases). CDR3 length: 15 residues. CDR1 and CDR2 (germline): MNHNY, SVGAGI (reference sequence). Trimming stripped 0 bases from V and 4 bases from J, with 9 bases between. The CDR3 is CASSYSAGPTGELFF. The CDR3 DNA reads as TGTGCCAGCAGTTACTCGGCAGGGCCCACCGGGGAGCTGTTTTTT.

This clonotype has only a few counts. J is TRBJ2-3 and V is TRBV2; no clear D gene. The V gene lost 6 bases and the J gene lost 5 bases, with 15 bases spanning the gap. The CDR3 runs to 14 residues. In germline, CDR1 is SNHLY, CDR2 FYNNEI. The CDR3 protein is CASSEQLLEDTQYF. CDR3 DNA: TGTGCCAGCAGCGAACAATTACTCGAAGATACGCAGTATTTT. The whole variable domain, remainder taken from reference TRBV2 and TRBJ2-3, is EPEVTQTPSHQVTQMGQEVILRCVPISNHLYFYWYRQILGQKVEFLVSFYNNEISEKSEIFDDQFSVERPDGSNFTLKIRSTKLEDSAMYFCASSEQLLEDTQYFGPGTRLTVL.

The chain links TRBV7-2 to TRBJ2-5, with 8 bases matching TRBD2. The CDR3 loop spans 14 amino acids. Germline V lookup: CDR1 SGHTA, CDR2 FQGNSA. Unmatched junction bases numbered 1, after V lost 4 bases and J lost 0 bases. In nucleotides, the CDR3 is TGTGCCAGCAGCTCGGGGGGGTACCAAGAGACCCAGTACTTC. Residues: CASSSGGYQETQYF.

This clonotype was detected ten times or more. This sequence joins TRBV5-1 and TRBJ1-2; D gene ambiguous. The CDR3 has 14 amino acids. Germline lookup yields CDR1 SGHRS and CDR2 YFSETQ. Trimming took 3 bases from V and 3 from J, leaving 12 bases between them. As DNA, the CDR3 is TGCGCCAGCAGCTCCGGAGCGACTGACTATGGCTACACCTTC. This sequence encodes CASSSGATDYGYTF.

The sample holds many counts of this clonotype. This chain joins TRBV7-9 and TRBJ2-7, with D tentatively TRBD1 or TRBD2 (7 bases each). CDR3 size: 13 residues. V was shortened by 4 bases and J by 5 bases, with 12 bases between the two germline ends. CDR1 is SEHNR, CDR2 FQNEAQ, per germline (reference sequence). The CDR3 sequence is CASSSGGDHEQYF. The CDR3 DNA reads TGTGCCAGCAGCTCAGGGGGGGATCACGAGCAGTACTTC. Full variable domain (missing parts from reference TRBV7-9 and TRBJ2-7): DTGVSQNPRHKITKRGQNVTFRCDPISEHNRLYWYRQTLGQGPEFLTYFQNEAQLEKSRLLSDRFSAERPKGSFSTLEIQRTEQGDSAMYLCASSSGGDHEQYFGPGTRLTVT.

This clonotype has more than one count but fewer than ten. This chain links TRBV10-3 with TRBJ1-1, with a weak D call TRBD1 (5 bases). Germline CDR1 reads ENHRY; CDR2 reads SYGVKD. Trimming took off 6 bases at V and 6 bases at J, with 14 bases between the two ends. The CDR3 totals 13 residues. The DNA of the CDR3 is TGTGCCATCAGGGGCAGGGATGATGCTGAAGCTTTCTTT. Encoded protein: CAIRGRDDAEAFF.

This clonotype has more than one count but fewer than ten. The chain couples TRBV10-3 to TRBJ2-3; 9 bases are a match to TRBD2. The V segment lost 4 bases and the J segment 7 bases; nucleotides outside the gene matches: 12. This CDR3 is built from 16 residues. Germline lookup yields CDR1 ENHRY and CDR2 SYGVKD. CDR3 in amino acids: CAISANLAGVMNTQYF. The CDR3 coding sequence is TGTGCCATCAGTGCTAACTTAGCGGGGGTCATGAATACGCAGTATTTT.

This clonotype was observed a handful of times. The CDR3: CASAAGSPYEQYF. The CDR3 DNA follows: TGTGCCAGCGCGGCGGGATCCCCCTACGAGCAGTACTTC. The genes are TRBV7-2 and TRBJ2-7; D perhaps matches TRBD2 (6 bases). There are 13 residues in the CDR3. Trimming removed 8 bases at V and 2 bases at J, with 13 bases between. The V gene's germline CDR1 is SGHTA and CDR2 FQGNSA.

Worth noting for this clonotype: A much larger clone lies a single base off, so this may be a read error. The rearrangement uses TRBV20-1 and TRBJ1-5, with D possibly being TRBD1 (5 bases). The CDR3 runs to 12 residues. Germline CDR1 DFQATT, CDR2 SNEGSKA (reference sequence). V was pared by 5 bases and J by 7 bases, with 12 bases between. This CDR3 reads CSAGGGLQPQHF. Written as DNA, the CDR3 is TGCAGTGCTGGGGGTGGGCTCCAGCCCCAGCATTTT.

J is TRBJ2-5 and V is TRBV12-3 or TRBV12-4; 9 bases match TRBD1. V lost 10 bases and J lost 5; bases outside the gene matches: 8. This CDR3 region has 13 residues. CDR3 amino acids: CATGTGSIETQYF. DNA for the CDR3: TGTGCCACCGGGACAGGGTCTATCGAGACCCAGTACTTC.

The rearrangement joins TRBV20-1 to TRBJ2-7, with TRBD1 matching 9 bases. Germline V gene sequence: CDR1 DFQATT, CDR2 SNEGSKA (reference sequence). J gave up 2 bases and V 0 bases, and 5 bases lay outside the gene matches. The CDR3 contains 15 residues. The chain's CDR3 is CSARDHRQGAYEQYF. The CDR3 DNA sequence: TGCAGTGCTAGAGATCATCGACAGGGGGCCTACGAGCAGTACTTC.

Only a few counts were recorded for this clonotype. The chain links TRBV6-2 or TRBV6-3 to TRBJ1-2, with no clear D. CDR3 length: 12 amino acids. Trimming left V 6 bases short and J 7 bases short, with 12 bases between. Germline assignment: CDR1 MNHEY and CDR2 SVGEGT. This chain's CDR3 is CASRPTHGGYTF. The DNA of the CDR3 is TGTGCCAGCAGGCCTACCCATGGTGGCTACACCTTC.

This clonotype appeared a few times. V is TRBV20-1 and J is TRBJ1-2; 7 bases line up with TRBD1. The V gene's germline CDR1 is DFQATT and CDR2 SNEGSKA (reference sequence). Trimming removed 1 base from V and 7 bases from J; junction bases left unmatched: 15. This CDR3 has 16 amino acids. CDR3 coding DNA: TGCAGTGCTAGAGCTTTTGACAGGGACCCCCGGAGTGGCTACACCTTC. Translated, it gives CSARAFDRDPRSGYTF.

V usage is TRBV21-1 and J usage is TRBJ2-7; no DNA check was done on the table's D call, TRBD2. TRBV21-1 is assigned pseudogene status. The CDR3 contains 18 residues. The CDR3 sequence is CASSERAAGGLGSYEQYF. CDR3 DNA sequence: TGTGCCAGCAGCGAAAGGGCAGCGGGGGGGCTTGGGTCCTACGAGCAGTACTTC.

The chain combines TRBV6-5 with TRBJ2-3; tentative D call: TRBD1 (5 bases). Looked up from germline, CDR1 is MNHEY and CDR2 is SVGAGI. The V end was cut by 6 bases, the J end by 1 base, with 14 bases between. This CDR3 comprises 15 residues. CDR3 bases: TGTGCCAGCAGCCGACAGACCTCTGGCACAGATACGCAGTATTTT. It is translated as CASSRQTSGTDTQYF.

The table lists this clonotype with a few counts. This chain connects TRBV3-1 to TRBJ2-3; TRBD1 matches 8 bases. V trimming: 3 bases; J trimming: 8 bases; junction bases outside the gene matches: 7. This CDR3 is 14 amino acids long. Germline lookup yields CDR1 LGHDT and CDR2 YNNKEL (reference sequence). CDR3 residues: CASSHQGQGGTQYF. In DNA, the CDR3 is TGTGCCAGCAGCCATCAAGGACAGGGAGGTACGCAGTATTTT.

This chain joins TRBV7-2 and TRBJ2-5; TRBD2 matches at 11 bases. This CDR3 region has 15 residues. Germline V gives CDR1 SGHTA, CDR2 FQGNSA. V trimming: 3 bases; J trimming: 5 bases; junction bases outside the gene matches: 5. The CDR3 coding sequence is TGTGCCAGCAGCTTGGGTAGCGGGAGGGCCGAGACCCAGTACTTC. Protein product: CASSLGSGRAETQYF.

V usage is TRBV28 and J usage is TRBJ2-2; TRBD2 matches 7 bases. The V gene end was trimmed by 2 bases and the J gene end by 4 bases; junction bases not matched to a gene: 4. The CDR3 consists of 15 residues. Germline V gene lookup returns CDR1 MDHEN and CDR2 SYDVKM. CDR3 sequence reads: CASSLRTSATGELFF. The CDR3 DNA reads TGTGCCAGCAGTTTACGAACTAGCGCCACCGGGGAGCTGTTTTTT.

This clonotype was observed a handful of times. The V gene is TRBV5-1, the J gene TRBJ2-7; TRBD2 matches at 7 bases. Germline loops: CDR1 SGHRS, CDR2 YFSETQ. This CDR3 spans 14 amino acids. J gave up 0 bases and V 5 bases, and 5 bases lay outside the gene matches. The chain's CDR3 is CASSSGPDSYEQYF. The CDR3 DNA follows: TGCGCCAGCAGTAGCGGGCCCGACTCCTACGAGCAGTACTTC.

The V call is TRBV11-3, the J call TRBJ2-7, with TRBD1 matching 7 bases. The V gene's germline CDR1 is SGHNT and CDR2 YENEEA. The CDR3 runs to 15 residues. Losses at the gene ends were 5 bases for V and 0 bases for J; bases not matched to a gene: 7. CDR3 sequence: CASSIGGQDSYEQYF. The CDR3 coding sequence is TGTGCCAGCAGCATCGGAGGACAGGACTCCTACGAGCAGTACTTC.

This clonotype was observed a handful of times. The rearrangement links TRBV12-3 or TRBV12-4 to TRBJ1-1; 8 bases are shared with TRBD1. Trimming cost V 3 bases and J 7 bases; bases outside gene matches: 4. The CDR3 is 13 residues long. In nucleotides, the CDR3 is TGTGCCAGCAGTTTCTTGGGACAGGATGAAGCTTTCTTT. Translated, it gives CASSFLGQDEAFF.